These 23 T cell receptor beta chains came from one sample sequenced in a study of CD8+CD57+ T cells in acquired aplastic anemia listed by TCRdb under 2018. The reads were generated on an Illumina HiSeq 2000. TCR beta VDJ combination and CDR3 sequence profiling used genomic DNA as the template. In-frame beta chains were kept once TCRdb had trimmed the public reads at Q25 with fastp and called clones with MiXCR. All rows with the same CDR3 protein become a single entry with the most common DNA and genes. Here the sample has some 200,000 distinct CDR3 sequences; approximately 35% occur a single time. The ten largest clones capture 0.95% to 1.3% of the sample. Sequencing was performed on sorted CD4+, CD8+, or CD8+CD57+ T cells (not recorded which) from PBMCs. These receptors originate from a human donor in good health, serving as a control.

This clonotype was picked up many times. The chain carries TRBV5-1 and TRBJ2-7, with D unresolved. The CDR3 is 15 amino acids. Germline loops: CDR1 SGHRS, CDR2 YFSETQ. V was shortened by 4 bases and J by 2 bases, with 16 bases between the two germline ends. CDR3 DNA: TGCGCCAGCAGCACCGACCCGACACGGGCCTACGAGCAGTACTTC. The encoded protein is CASSTDPTRAYEQYF.

The chain uses TRBV10-3 and TRBJ2-5; 7 positions match TRBD1. Germline assignment: CDR1 ENHRY and CDR2 SYGVKD. With 1 base clipped from V and 2 bases from J, the junction kept 1 base outside the gene matches. The CDR3 contains 14 residues. CDR3 bases: TGTGCCATCAGTGAGTTCAGGGGGCAAGAGACCCAGTACTTC. Translating gives CAISEFRGQETQYF.

About this clonotype: The germline gene is not matched at one end of the junction; a read error may be the cause. The chain is built from TRBV14 and TRBJ2-6; D might be TRBD1 (5 bases). The CDR3 contains 15 residues. The germline CDR1 and CDR2 sequences are SGHDN and FVKESK. CDR3 DNA sequence: TGTGCCAGCAGCCAAGGCAACTCTGGGGCCAACGTCCTGGCTTTC. Translated, it gives CASSQGNSGANVLAF.

This sequence joins TRBV5-6 and TRBJ1-5; D may be TRBD1 (6 bases). Germline CDR1 SGHDT, CDR2 YYEEEE. V was pared by 2 bases and J by 1 base, with 19 bases between. The CDR3 has 18 residues. The CDR3 nucleotides are TGTGCCAGCAGCTTTGGGGGGCACGGCCGTGGGAGCAATCAGCCCCAGCATTTT. Its translation is CASSFGGHGRGSNQPQHF.

The CDR3 DNA sequence: TGTGCCAGCAGCTCCTCTCAGTTAGAGACCCAGTACTTC. This sequence encodes CASSSSQLETQYF. The V and J genes are TRBV7-3 and TRBJ2-5; unclear D gene. This CDR3 is built from 13 residues. Germline values: CDR1 SGHTA, CDR2 FQGTGA. Trimming removed 4 bases from V and 4 bases from J, with 10 bases in between.

About this clonotype: A much larger clone is a single base away; this may be a read error. The rearrangement joins TRBV6-1 to TRBJ1-2; 7 nucleotides line up with TRBD1. The CDR3 loop spans 14 amino acids. Germline CDR1 reads MNHNS; CDR2 reads SASEGT. Here the CDR3 reads CAGSRGTGNYGYTF. CDR3 in DNA: TGTGCCGGCAGCAGGGGGACGGGCAACTATGGCTACACCTTC.

This rearrangement joins TRBV11-1 to TRBJ1-1; tentative D call: TRBD1 (6 bases). This CDR3 region has 16 residues. Germline loops: CDR1 SGHAT, CDR2 FQDESV (reference sequence). Trimming took 5 bases from V and 3 from J, leaving 19 bases between them. The CDR3 region is CASSPLVRGADTEAFF. The CDR3 DNA reads TGTGCCAGCAGCCCCCTTGTTCGGGGGGCGGACACTGAAGCTTTCTTT.

This clonotype showed up just once. V gene TRBV19 combines with J gene TRBJ1-4; possibly TRBD1 for D (6 bases). From germline, CDR1 is LNHDA and CDR2 SQIVND (reference sequence). The CDR3 has 14 amino acids. Trimming shortened V by 1 base and J by 8 bases, and 11 bases separated the two germline ends. In nucleotides, the CDR3 is TGTGCCAGTAGTATAGGAGACAGGTGGGAAAAACTGTTTTTT. This gives the protein CASSIGDRWEKLFF.

Worth noting for this clonotype: Germline is not matched at one junction end, which may reflect a read error. V usage is TRBV25-1 and J usage is TRBJ2-7; the match to TRBD1 covers 10 bases. This CDR3 contains 13 residues. CDR1 is MGHDK and CDR2 is SYGVNS in the germline V gene. CDR3 sequence reads: CASSAGQGFEQYF. Written as DNA, the CDR3 is TGTGCCAGTAGTGCGGGACAGGGGTTCGAGCAGTACTTC.

This sequence joins TRBV11-2 and TRBJ2-3; no definite D call. Per germline, CDR1 SGHAT and CDR2 FQNNGV. Trimming took off 1 base at V and 15 bases at J, with 14 bases between the two ends. The CDR3 spans 12 residues. The CDR3 nucleotides read TGTGCCAGCAGCTTAGTAGTGGCGTGGTTATATTTT. This gives the protein CASSLVVAWLYF.

This clonotype was detected a few times. The chain is built from TRBV5-1 and TRBJ1-1, with no clear D. Between the trimmed V and J ends, which lost 4 bases and 7 bases, there was a span of 8 bases. The CDR3 totals 11 residues. CDR1 SGHRS and CDR2 YFSETQ come from the germline V gene. CDR3 amino acids: CASSGYSEAFF. The CDR3 DNA reads as TGCGCCAGCAGCGGATATAGTGAAGCTTTCTTT.

V and J are TRBV25-1 and TRBJ2-7; TRBD2 matches at 10 bases. The CDR3 contains 15 residues. Trimming cost V 8 bases and J 3 bases; bases outside gene matches: 10. Germline loops: CDR1 MGHDK, CDR2 SYGVNS. CDR3 residues: CASGLAGGGLYEQYF. CDR3 DNA sequence: TGTGCCAGCGGGTTAGCGGGAGGAGGTCTCTACGAGCAGTACTTC.

This clonotype was seen many times. The chain carries TRBV24-1 and TRBJ1-2; D ambiguous. This CDR3 has 13 residues. V was trimmed by 10 bases and J by 8 bases, leaving 19 bases between them. The germline V gene has CDR1 KGHDR and CDR2 SFDVKD. In nucleotides, the CDR3 is TGTGCCACTATAACTCAGCGTTCCGGGGGCTACACCTTC. It specifies CATITQRSGGYTF.

This clonotype showed up many times. The chain employs TRBV5-1 and TRBJ1-1; TRBD1 might be the D (5 bases). The CDR3 is 16 amino acids. Germline-derived CDR1 and CDR2 are SGHRS and YFSETQ. The germline V and J ends were trimmed by 0 bases and 2 bases, with 14 bases remaining between them. This CDR3 reads CASSLAHQGDNTEAFF. CDR3 DNA sequence: TGCGCCAGCAGCTTGGCCCACCAGGGCGATAACACTGAAGCTTTCTTT. The full variable domain, completed using reference TRBV5-1 and TRBJ1-1, is KAGVTQTPRYLIKTRGQQVTLSCSPISGHRSVSWYQQTPGQGLQFLFEYFSETQRNKGNFPGRFSGRQFSNSRSEMNVSTLELGDSALYLCASSLAHQGDNTEAFFGQGTRLTVV.

Only a few counts were recorded for this clonotype. This rearrangement joins TRBV20-1 to TRBJ2-3; tentatively, D is TRBD2 (6 bases). Germline V CDR1 and CDR2: DFQATT, SNEGSKA (reference sequence). V lost 5 bases and J lost 1, with 13 bases in between. CDR3 length: 14 residues. The CDR3 DNA sequence: TGCAGTGCTCCCGGGACTTCGGGCACAGATACGCAGTATTTT. Translating gives CSAPGTSGTDTQYF.

V is TRBV4-1 and J is TRBJ2-1, with 11 nucleotides matching TRBD2. This CDR3 comprises 15 residues. The trim removed 1 base at V and 5 bases at J, leaving 1 base unmatched. CDR1 and CDR2 from the germline V gene are MGHRA and YSYEKL. CDR3 nucleotide sequence: TGCGCCAGCAGCCAAGGACTAGCGGGAAACAATGAGCAGTTCTTC. Translation: CASSQGLAGNNEQFF.

V usage is TRBV6-2 or TRBV6-3 and J usage is TRBJ2-3; D is perhaps TRBD2 (7 bases). CDR1 is MNHEY, CDR2 SVGEGT, per germline. This CDR3 region has 15 residues. Trimming left V 0 bases short and J 3 bases short, with 10 bases between. CDR3 bases: TGTGCCAGCAGTTACTCAGGGGGGGCGACAGATACGCAGTATTTT. Protein product: CASSYSGGATDTQYF.

In this sample, this clonotype turned up a few times. Since a much larger clone is just one base distant, this may be a read error. V is TRBV11-2 and J is TRBJ2-5; maybe TRBD1 (5 bases). This CDR3 comprises 15 residues. Germline assignment: CDR1 SGHAT and CDR2 FQNNGV. The CDR3 reads CASGKYGADKETRYF. Written as DNA, the CDR3 is TGTGCCAGCGGCAAATATGGGGCCGATAAAGAGACCCGGTACTTC.

The gene calls are TRBV20-1 and TRBJ2-7; D is perhaps TRBD1 or TRBD2 (6 bases each). There are 17 residues in the CDR3. Trimming removed 7 bases at V and 2 bases at J, with 27 bases between. CDR1 is DFQATT and CDR2 is SNEGSKA in the germline V gene (reference sequence). The CDR3 coding sequence is TGCAGTGGGACATCTCCGGGTGGGGGGCTAGTAACCTACGAGCAGTACTTC. The encoded protein is CSGTSPGGGLVTYEQYF.

This clonotype was seen a few times. The chain links TRBV7-2 to TRBJ2-1; 7 bases fit TRBD2. This CDR3 spans 15 amino acids. The V segment lost 0 bases and the J segment 7 bases; nucleotides outside the gene matches: 6. Germline CDR1 reads SGHTA; CDR2 reads FQGNSA. CDR3 in amino acids: CASSLAGGLLNEQFF. The CDR3 DNA follows: TGTGCCAGCAGCTTAGCGGGGGGGTTACTAAATGAGCAGTTCTTC.

This clonotype occurred many times. The chain combines TRBV12-3 or TRBV12-4 with TRBJ1-2; D is unclear. V lost 3 bases to trimming and J lost 2 bases, with 4 bases between them. The CDR3 consists of 12 residues. The CDR3 is CASSFRNYGYTF. CDR3 nucleotide sequence: TGTGCCAGCAGTTTCAGAAACTATGGCTACACCTTC.

The chain's CDR3 is CSAREGTSGIYNEQFF. CDR3 in DNA: TGCAGTGCTAGAGAAGGGACTAGCGGAATCTACAATGAGCAGTTCTTC. The chain couples TRBV20-1 to TRBJ2-1, with 11 bases lining up with TRBD2. Trimming took 0 bases from V and 3 from J; bases not matched to a gene: 4. CDR3 length: 16 residues. Germline assignment: CDR1 DFQATT and CDR2 SNEGSKA (reference sequence).

Ten or more counts support this clonotype. The chain couples TRBV13 to TRBJ2-2, with a possible D match to TRBD1 (5 bases). Per the germline V gene, CDR1 is PRHDT and CDR2 is FYEKMQ (reference sequence). V lost 5 bases, J lost 5 bases, and 12 bases lay in between. The CDR3 contains 14 residues. DNA of the CDR3: TGTGCCAGCAGCGTAACCCCAGGGACCGGGGAGCTGTTTTTT. The encoded protein is CASSVTPGTGELFF.